This T cell receptor beta chain was sequenced for a study of CD4+ T cells in melanoma. V dropped 0 bases and J dropped 9; count of bases not matched to a gene: 4. The CDR3 consists of 15 residues. Germline V gene lookup returns CDR1 SGHRS and CDR2 YFSETQ. Study findings and constraints: Reportedly, melanoma neoantigen-specific CD4+ T cells showed varied differentiation states. CD8+ T cell, macrophage and B cell function reportedly correlated with neoantigen-specific CD4+ T cells.

As concerns this clone: Its specificity is unknown.

Sequencing was performed with immunoSEQ multiplex PCR; in TCRdb, only in-frame clones are kept and a portion is missing. The sample lists fewer than 55,000 clones, roughly nine tenths seen once, with 12% in the top ten. The sequencing sample was made of peripheral blood. The receptor was isolated from a human donor with melanoma. The chain is built from TRBV5-1 and TRBJ1-6; 9 positions match TRBD1. CDR3 in amino acids: CASSLAGTGSSPLHF. The CDR3 nucleotides are TGCGCCAGCAGCTTGGCCGGGACAGGGAGTTCACCCCTCCACTTT. The variable domain in full, with the rest retrieved from reference TRBV5-1 and TRBJ1-6, is KAGVTQTPRYLIKTRGQQVTLSCSPISGHRSVSWYQQTPGQGLQFLFEYFSETQRNKGNFPGRFSGRQFSNSRSEMNVSTLELGDSALYLCASSLAGTGSSPLHFGNGTRLTVT.